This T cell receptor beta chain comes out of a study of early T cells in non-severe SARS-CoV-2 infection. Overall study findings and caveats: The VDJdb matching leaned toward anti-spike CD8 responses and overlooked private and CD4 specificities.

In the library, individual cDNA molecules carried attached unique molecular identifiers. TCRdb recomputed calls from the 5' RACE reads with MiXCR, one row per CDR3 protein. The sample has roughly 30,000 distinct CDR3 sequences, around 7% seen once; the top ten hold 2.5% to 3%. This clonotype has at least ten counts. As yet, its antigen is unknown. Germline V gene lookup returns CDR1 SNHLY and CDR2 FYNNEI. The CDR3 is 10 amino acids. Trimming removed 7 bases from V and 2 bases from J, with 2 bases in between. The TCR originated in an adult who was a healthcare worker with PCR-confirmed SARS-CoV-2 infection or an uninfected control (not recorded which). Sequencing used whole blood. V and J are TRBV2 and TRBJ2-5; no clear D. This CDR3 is CASMQETQYF. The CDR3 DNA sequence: TGTGCCAGCATGCAAGAGACCCAGTACTTC. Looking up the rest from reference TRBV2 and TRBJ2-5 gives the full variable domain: EPEVTQTPSHQVTQMGQEVILRCVPISNHLYFYWYRQILGQKVEFLVSFYNNEISEKSEIFDDQFSVERPDGSNFTLKIRSTKLEDSAMYFCASMQETQYFGPGTRLLVL.